The T cell receptor beta chain described here comes from a study of blood T cell repertoires in COVID-19. The repertoire was sequenced with immunoSEQ multiplex PCR; TCRdb's copy has only in-frame clones and lacks some. The sample carries around 300,000 clones, approximately 89% recorded once. The V gene's germline CDR1 is SGHVS and CDR2 FQNEAQ. The CDR3 is 14 residues long. V lost 5 bases, J lost 3 bases, and 4 bases stayed unmatched. The sequencing sample was made of peripheral blood. This sequence joins TRBV7-8 and TRBJ2-3; 8 bases align to TRBD1. This TCR was recovered from a woman aged 25 to 39 with COVID-19, enrolled during active disease. CDR3 sequence reads: CASSRRTGTDTQYF. In nucleotides, the CDR3 is TGTGCCAGCAGCAGACGGACAGGGACAGATACGCAGTATTTT.